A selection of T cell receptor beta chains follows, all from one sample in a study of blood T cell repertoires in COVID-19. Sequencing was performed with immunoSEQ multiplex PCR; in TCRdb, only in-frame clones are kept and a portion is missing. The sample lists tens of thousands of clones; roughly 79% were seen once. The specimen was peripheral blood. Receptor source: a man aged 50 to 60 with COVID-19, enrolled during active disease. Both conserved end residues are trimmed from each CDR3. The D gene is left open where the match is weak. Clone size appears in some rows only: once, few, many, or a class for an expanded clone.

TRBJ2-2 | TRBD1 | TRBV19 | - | ASSNRTGDGELF
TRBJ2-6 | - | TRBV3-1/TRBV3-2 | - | ASSHDSHSGANVLT
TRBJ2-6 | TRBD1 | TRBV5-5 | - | ASSMTGIAGANVLT
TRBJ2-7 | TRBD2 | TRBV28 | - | ASSFQLAELSYEQY
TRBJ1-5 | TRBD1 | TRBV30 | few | AWSSGTGSAGNQPQH
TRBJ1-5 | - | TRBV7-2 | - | ASSLGSGNNQPQH
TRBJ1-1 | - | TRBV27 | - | ASSLGGRNTEAF
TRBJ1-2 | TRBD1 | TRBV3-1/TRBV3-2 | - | ASSQASDRGEGYT
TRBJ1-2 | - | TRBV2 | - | ASRGQAGNYGYT
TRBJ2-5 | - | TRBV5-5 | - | ASSSAGGVETQY
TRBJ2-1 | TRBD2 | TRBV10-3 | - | AISESTLKVAGFLNNEQF
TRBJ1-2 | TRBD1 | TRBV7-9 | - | ASSRAGTGASTYGYT
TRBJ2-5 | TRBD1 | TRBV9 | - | ASSGTGTGYETQY
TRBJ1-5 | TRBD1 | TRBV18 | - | ASSGGQGARNQPQH
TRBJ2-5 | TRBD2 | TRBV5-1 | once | ASSSGASGRGETQY
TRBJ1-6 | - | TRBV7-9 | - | ASSFPGNSPLH
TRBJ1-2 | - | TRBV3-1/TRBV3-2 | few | ASSQGDNGYT
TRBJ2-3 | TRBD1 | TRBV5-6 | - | ASSPGTALRTDTQY
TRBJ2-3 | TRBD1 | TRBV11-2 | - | ASSFDRVTDTQY
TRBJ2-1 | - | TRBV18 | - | ASSPDKGGFEQF
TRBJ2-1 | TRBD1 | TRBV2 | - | ASSETQGARGEQF
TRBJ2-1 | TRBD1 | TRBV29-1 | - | SVAGQGLGDEQF
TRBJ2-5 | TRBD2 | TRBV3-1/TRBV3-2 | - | ASKILAGGFETQY
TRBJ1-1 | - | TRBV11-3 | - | ASSLKVWGRGYTEAF
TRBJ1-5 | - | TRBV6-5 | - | ASSSQNWQPQH
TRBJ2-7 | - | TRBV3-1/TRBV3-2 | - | ASSQDGETYEQY
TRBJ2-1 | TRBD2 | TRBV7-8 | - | ASSRGLVYNEQF
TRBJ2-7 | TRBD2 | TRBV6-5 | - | ASSYSVAGAYEQY
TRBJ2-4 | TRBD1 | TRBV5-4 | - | ASSGGTGGDKNIQY
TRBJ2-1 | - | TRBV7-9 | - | ASSLQGGMGYNEQF
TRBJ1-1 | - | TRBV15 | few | ATSPGPNTEAF
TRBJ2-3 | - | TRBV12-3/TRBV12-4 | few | ASSPTHRDTQY
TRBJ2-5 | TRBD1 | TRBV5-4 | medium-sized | ASSLAGTGFRETQY
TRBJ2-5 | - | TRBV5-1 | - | ASSLGAGEETQY
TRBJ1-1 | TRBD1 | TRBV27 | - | ASSSLWGQPTMRTEAF
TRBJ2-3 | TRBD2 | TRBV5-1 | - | ASSLGAGGSTDTQY
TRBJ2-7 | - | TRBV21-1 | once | ASKNRPLSEQY